The source of this T cell receptor (beta chain) is a study of CD8 T cells in ankylosing spondylitis. General study findings and limits: Disease-linked clones were reportedly significantly enriched in matched ankylosing spondylitis synovial fluid. Disease-linked clones bore a CD8+ phenotype, appearing relatively rarely in peripheral blood. Seemingly distinctive of ankylosing spondylitis blood was a TCR beta motif formed by eight highly homologous variants.

In the case of this clonotype: Its antigen is not identified.

TCRdb re-derived calls from the 5' RACE reads in MiXCR, one entry per CDR3 protein. The profile shows about 240,000 distinct CDR3 sequences, around 7.8% of them singletons. V was clipped by 1 base and J by 0 bases, with 10 bases between them. This CDR3 region has 16 residues. Germline loops: CDR1 SGHVS, CDR2 FNYEAQ. The V gene is TRBV7-6, the J gene TRBJ2-1; D gene ambiguous. This clonotype was obtained from a male donor with ankylosing spondylitis or in good health (not recorded which). Input material: blood, either unsorted or a sorted T cell fraction (not recorded which). The CDR3 DNA reads as TGTGCCAGCAGCTTAGACGCGGAAAGCTCCTACAATGAGCAGTTCTTC. This translates into CASSLDAESSYNEQFF.